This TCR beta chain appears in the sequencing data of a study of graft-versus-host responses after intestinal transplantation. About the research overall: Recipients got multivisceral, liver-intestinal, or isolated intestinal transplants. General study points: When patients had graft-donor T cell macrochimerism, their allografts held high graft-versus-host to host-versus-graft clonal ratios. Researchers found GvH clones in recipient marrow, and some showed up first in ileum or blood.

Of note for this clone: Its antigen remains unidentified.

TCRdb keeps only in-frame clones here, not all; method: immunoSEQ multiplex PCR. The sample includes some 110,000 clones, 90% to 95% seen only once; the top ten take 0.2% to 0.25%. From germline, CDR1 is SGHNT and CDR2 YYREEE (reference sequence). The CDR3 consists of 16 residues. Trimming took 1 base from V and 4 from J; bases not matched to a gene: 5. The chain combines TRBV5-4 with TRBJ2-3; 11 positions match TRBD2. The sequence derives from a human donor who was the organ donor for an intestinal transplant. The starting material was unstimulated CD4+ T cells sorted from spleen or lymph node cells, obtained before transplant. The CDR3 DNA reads TGTGCCAGCAGCTTGACTAGCGGGAGAGGGGCAGATACGCAGTATTTT. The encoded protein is CASSLTSGRGADTQYF.